This TCR beta chain came from a study of T cells after somatic rescue of genetic block. The protocol was immunoSEQ multiplex PCR, while the TCRdb copy is restricted to in-frame clones and leaves out a portion. This sample has some 90,000 clones, with approximately 90% found just once. Trimming stripped 3 bases from V and 4 bases from J, with 13 bases between. Germline CDR1 and CDR2: MNHEY and SMNVEV (reference sequence). CDR3 length: 15 amino acids. The specimen was peripheral blood mononuclear cells (PBMCs). This clonotype was obtained from a young woman. The V call is TRBV27, the J call TRBJ2-1; D is uncertain. This chain's CDR3 is CASSFPATKYNEQFF. In nucleotides, the CDR3 is TGTGCCAGCAGTTTCCCAGCTACCAAATACAATGAGCAGTTCTTC.